This TCR beta chain was sequenced during a study of lymphopenia after photon versus proton radiotherapy. Produced via immunoSEQ multiplex PCR; TCRdb's table is partial and in-frame only. Of approximately 170,000 clones in the sample, roughly nine tenths were seen once. Study results and caveats: Relative stability marked proton patients; photon patients lost diversity and naive cells. Oligoclonal CD8+ Temra expansion after nadir drove photon patients' diversity drop. Survival link was tested only in deceased patients; proton benefit remains a possibility. Post-nadir TCR diversity decline inversely tracked overall survival among those who died.

Germline V CDR1 and CDR2: SGHKS, YYEKEE (reference sequence). The CDR3 has 13 amino acids. V was shortened by 0 bases and J by 3 bases, with 4 bases between the two germline ends. Points on this clone: Its target is unknown.

This chain uses TRBV5-5 with TRBJ1-5; D is undetermined. The clonotype was recovered from a man over 45 with gastric cancer. The sequencing here drew on peripheral blood, taken from a patient treated with photon-based radiotherapy. This chain's CDR3 is CASSLGVNQPQHF. The CDR3 DNA is TGTGCCAGCAGCTTGGGGGTCAATCAGCCCCAGCATTTT.